This T cell receptor (beta chain) was found in a study of spatial heterogeneity in lung cancer. This clonotype was counted only a few times. TCRdb reanalysed the 5' RACE reads using MiXCR and keeps one entry per CDR3 protein. The sample records more than 60,000 distinct CDR3 sequences, 8% being singletons. Stated time point: sample taken at primary tumor resection. This CDR3 has 12 amino acids. CDR1 is SEHNR, CDR2 FQNEAQ, per germline (reference sequence). Trimming removed 5 bases from V and 8 bases from J, with 12 bases in between. The sample consisted of PBMCs, taken at surgery. J is TRBJ1-1 and V is TRBV7-9; D gene uncertain. The sequence came from a male donor with early-stage non-small cell lung cancer. CDR3 coding DNA: TGTGCCAGCAGCCAAACATTGAGGGAAGCTTTCTTT. It codes for CASSQTLREAFF.